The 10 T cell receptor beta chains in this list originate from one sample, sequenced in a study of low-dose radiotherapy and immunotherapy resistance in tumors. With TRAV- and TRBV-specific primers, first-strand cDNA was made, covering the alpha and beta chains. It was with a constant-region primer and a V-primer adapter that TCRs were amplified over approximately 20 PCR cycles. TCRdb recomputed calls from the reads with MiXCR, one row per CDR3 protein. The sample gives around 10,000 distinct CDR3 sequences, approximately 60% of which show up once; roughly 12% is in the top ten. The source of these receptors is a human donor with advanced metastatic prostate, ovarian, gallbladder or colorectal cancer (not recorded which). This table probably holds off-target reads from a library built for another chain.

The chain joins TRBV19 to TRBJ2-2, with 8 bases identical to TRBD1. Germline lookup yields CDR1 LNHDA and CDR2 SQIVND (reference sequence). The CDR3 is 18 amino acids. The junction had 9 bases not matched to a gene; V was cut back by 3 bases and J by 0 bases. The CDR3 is CASSIIVPGGANTGELFF. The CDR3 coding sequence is TGTGCCAGTAGTATTATTGTTCCAGGGGGCGCGAACACCGGGGAGCTGTTTTTT. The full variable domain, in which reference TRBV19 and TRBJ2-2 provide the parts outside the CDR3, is DGGITQSPKYLFRKEGQNVTLSCEQNLNHDAMYWYRQDPGQGLRLIYYSQIVNDFQKGDIAEGYSVSREKKESFPLTVTSAQKNPTAFYLCASSIIVPGGANTGELFFGEGSRLTVL.

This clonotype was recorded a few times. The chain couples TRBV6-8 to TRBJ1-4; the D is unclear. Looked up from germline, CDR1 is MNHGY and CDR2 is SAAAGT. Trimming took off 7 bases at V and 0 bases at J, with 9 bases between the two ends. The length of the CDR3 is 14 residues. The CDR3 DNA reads TGTGCCAGCAAGGAGTATGCAACTAATGAAAAACTGTTTTTT. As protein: CASKEYATNEKLFF.

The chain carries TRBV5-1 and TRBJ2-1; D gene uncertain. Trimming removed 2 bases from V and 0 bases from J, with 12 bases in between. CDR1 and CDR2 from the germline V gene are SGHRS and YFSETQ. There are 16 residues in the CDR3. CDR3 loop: CASSLRTMSSYNEQFF. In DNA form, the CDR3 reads TGCGCCAGCAGCTTACGGACGATGAGCTCCTACAATGAGCAGTTCTTC.

CDR3 in amino acids: CASSLRGAGANVLTF. The CDR3 nucleotides read TGTGCCAGCTCACTACGGGGGGCTGGGGCCAACGTCCTGACTTTC. The chain carries TRBV18 and TRBJ2-6; 7 bases map to TRBD2. This CDR3 has 15 residues. Looked up from germline, CDR1 is KGHSH and CDR2 is LQKENI. The trim removed 4 bases at V and 2 bases at J, leaving 2 bases unmatched. The whole variable domain, remainder taken from reference TRBV18 and TRBJ2-6, is NAGVMQNPRHLVRRRGQEARLRCSPMKGHSHVYWYRQLPEEGLKFMVYLQKENIIDESGMPKERFSAEFPKEGPSILRIQQVVRGDSAAYFCASSLRGAGANVLTFGAGSRLTVL.

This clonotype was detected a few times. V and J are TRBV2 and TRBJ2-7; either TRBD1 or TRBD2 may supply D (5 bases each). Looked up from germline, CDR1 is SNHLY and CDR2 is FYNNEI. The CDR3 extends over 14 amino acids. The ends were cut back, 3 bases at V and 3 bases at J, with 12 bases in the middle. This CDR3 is CASSEGPGSYEQYF. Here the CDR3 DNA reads TGTGCCAGCAGTGAGGGTCCAGGGAGCTACGAGCAGTACTTC.

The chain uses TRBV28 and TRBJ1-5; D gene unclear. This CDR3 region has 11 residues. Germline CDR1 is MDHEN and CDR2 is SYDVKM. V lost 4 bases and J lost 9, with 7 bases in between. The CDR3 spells CASSSAGPQHF. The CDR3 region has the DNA TGTGCCAGCAGTTCCGCGGGGCCCCAGCATTTT.

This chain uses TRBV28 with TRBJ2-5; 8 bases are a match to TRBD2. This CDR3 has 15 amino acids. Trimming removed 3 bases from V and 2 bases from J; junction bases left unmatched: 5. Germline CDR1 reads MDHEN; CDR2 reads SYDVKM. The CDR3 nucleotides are TGTGCCAGCAGTTTGGGGCGGGGGGTTCAAGAGACCCAGTACTTC. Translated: CASSLGRGVQETQYF.

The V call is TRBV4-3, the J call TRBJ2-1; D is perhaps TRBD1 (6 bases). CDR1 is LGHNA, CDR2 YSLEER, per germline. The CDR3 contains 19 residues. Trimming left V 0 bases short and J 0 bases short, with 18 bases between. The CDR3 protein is CASSQEWGKGVSSYNEQFF. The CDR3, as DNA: TGCGCCAGCAGCCAAGAGTGGGGCAAGGGGGTGAGCTCCTACAATGAGCAGTTCTTC.

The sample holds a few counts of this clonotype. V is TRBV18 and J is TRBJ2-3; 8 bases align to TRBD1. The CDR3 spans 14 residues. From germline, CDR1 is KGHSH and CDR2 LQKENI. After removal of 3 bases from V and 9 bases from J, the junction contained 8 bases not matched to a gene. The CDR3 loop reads CASSPLQTGDTQYF. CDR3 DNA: TGTGCCAGCTCACCCCTACAGACAGGGGACACGCAGTATTTT.

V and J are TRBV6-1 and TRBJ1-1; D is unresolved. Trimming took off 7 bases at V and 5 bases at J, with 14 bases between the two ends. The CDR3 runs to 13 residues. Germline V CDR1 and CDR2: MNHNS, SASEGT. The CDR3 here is CASKIASQTEAFF. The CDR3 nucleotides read TGTGCCAGCAAAATAGCGTCGCAGACTGAAGCTTTCTTT.